A single sample gave rise to the 32 T cell receptor beta chains below, sequenced in a study of beta chain features in type 1 diabetes. The study, taken as a whole, reports: TCRB CDR3 length was moderately but significantly reduced in all four CD4+ subsets of Type 1 diabetes patients.

These receptors' targets are unknown. Expressed TCRB transcripts were sequenced, since all the RNA that had been isolated was reverse transcribed. Sequenced by immunoSEQ multiplex PCR; TCRdb stores in-frame clones only, minus some. The sample shows roughly 100,000 clones, under 30% of them seen only once. Sequencing was performed on central memory CD4+ T cells from blood. These receptors originate from a woman aged 18-30 years with type 1 diabetes.

This clone has just a few counts. The chain links TRBV15 to TRBJ2-2; perhaps TRBD2 as D (6 bases). The germline CDR1 and CDR2 sequences are LNHNV and YYDKDF (reference sequence). Trimming took off 0 bases at V and 2 bases at J, with 10 bases between the two ends. The CDR3 has 16 amino acids. The CDR3 spells CATSRESGVNTGELFF. CDR3 nucleotide sequence: TGTGCCACCAGCAGAGAGTCGGGGGTAAACACCGGGGAGCTGTTTTTT.

The DNA of the CDR3 is TGTGCCTGGAGTGAGGACAGGGGTGAAAAACTGTTTTTT. Protein sequence: CAWSEDRGEKLFF. The chain joins TRBV30 to TRBJ1-4; 9 bases are shared with TRBD1. Germline trimming cut 1 base from V and 7 bases from J; bases unmatched to any gene: 1. Per the germline V gene, CDR1 is GTSNPN and CDR2 is SVGIG (reference sequence). This CDR3 contains 13 residues.

The rearrangement links TRBV28 to TRBJ2-7; a weak D match, TRBD2 (5 bases). The CDR3 contains 11 residues. Germline CDR1 and CDR2: MDHEN and SYDVKM. V was clipped by 6 bases and J by 7 bases, with 10 bases between them. CDR3 amino acids: CASRKIAEQYF. For the CDR3, the DNA is TGTGCCAGCAGAAAAATAGCGGAGCAGTACTTC.

This clone came up a few times. The V and J genes are TRBV10-2 and TRBJ2-5, with D possibly TRBD2 on 5 matching bases. Germline V gives CDR1 WSHSY, CDR2 SAAADI. CDR3 size: 13 residues. V was clipped by 6 bases and J by 5 bases, with 13 bases between them. Here the CDR3 reads CASSVRLWETQYF. Here the CDR3 DNA reads TGCGCCAGCAGCGTAAGACTATGGGAGACCCAGTACTTC.

This clone was seen more than once but under ten times. The rearrangement uses TRBV5-1 and TRBJ1-1; 8 nucleotides line up with TRBD1. CDR1 and CDR2 (germline): SGHRS, YFSETQ. The CDR3 is 16 residues long. With V trimmed by 0 bases and J by 4 bases, 8 bases remained unmatched. The CDR3 region has the DNA TGCGCCAGCAGCTTGGAGGGGGACAGGAGGAGCACTGAAGCTTTCTTT. It translates to CASSLEGDRRSTEAFF.

The CDR3 protein is CASSQDTSGSVNEQYV. The CDR3 nucleotides are TGCGCCAGCAGCCAAGATACTAGCGGGAGTGTAAACGAGCAGTACGTC. This chain links TRBV4-3 with TRBJ2-7, with 11 nucleotides matching TRBD2. V shed 0 bases, J shed 5 bases, and the junction held 6 bases outside the gene matches. In germline, CDR1 is LGHNA, CDR2 YSLEER. This CDR3 region has 16 residues.

The CDR3 loop is CASSLDRGLADTQYF. In DNA, the CDR3 is TGTGCCAGCAGCTTAGACAGGGGGCTGGCAGATACGCAGTATTTT. The V call is TRBV7-9, the J call TRBJ2-3, with 9 bases aligning to TRBD1. The CDR3 is made up of 15 amino acids. Germline CDR1 SEHNR, CDR2 FQNEAQ (reference sequence). V trimming: 1 base; J trimming: 4 bases; junction bases outside the gene matches: 3.

Only a few counts were recorded for this clone. The rearrangement uses TRBV5-1 and TRBJ2-5; weak D call: TRBD1 (6 bases). The CDR3 has 14 amino acids. V lost 4 bases and J lost 4, with 14 bases in between. Germline loops: CDR1 SGHRS, CDR2 YFSETQ. The CDR3 spells CASSPGDTPETQYF. Here the CDR3 DNA reads TGCGCCAGCAGCCCAGGGGACACCCCAGAGACCCAGTACTTC.

As DNA, the CDR3 is TGTGCTAGTGCCTTCGACAGGGCGGAGACCCAGTACTTC. Protein sequence: CASAFDRAETQYF. The V and J genes are TRBV12-5 and TRBJ2-5, with 7 bases lining up with TRBD1. V was pared by 7 bases and J by 5 bases, with 7 bases of the junction left unmatched. The V gene's germline CDR1 is LGHNT and CDR2 FRNRAP. There are 13 residues in the CDR3. Supplemented by reference TRBV12-5 and TRBJ2-5, the full variable domain reads DARVTQTPRHKVTEMGQEVTMRCQPILGHNTVFWYRQTMMQGLELLAYFRNRAPLDDSGMPKDRFSAEMPDATLATLKIQPSEPRDSAVYFCASAFDRAETQYFGPGTRLLVL.

The rearrangement uses TRBV5-5 and TRBJ2-1, with unresolved D. V gave up 2 bases and J gave up 7 bases, with 7 bases separating them. CDR3 length: 12 residues. Germline lookup yields CDR1 SGHKS and CDR2 YYEKEE (reference sequence). The CDR3 DNA reads TGTGCCAGCAGCTTCAGTGATAATGAGCAGTTCTTC. This translates into CASSFSDNEQFF.

A few counts support this clone. The chain has TRBV10-3 and TRBJ2-5; TRBD1 aligns across 9 bases. The CDR3 runs to 17 residues. The V gene end was trimmed by 4 bases and the J gene end by 0 bases; junction bases not matched to a gene: 9. Germline CDR1 ENHRY, CDR2 SYGVKD. DNA for the CDR3: TGTGCCATCAGTGGGCAGGGGAGGACAGGGGACCAAGAGACCCAGTACTTC. Translating gives CAISGQGRTGDQETQYF.

This clone was seen only a few times. V is TRBV11-2 and J is TRBJ2-6, with a weak D call TRBD1 (5 bases). This CDR3 is built from 18 residues. Germline CDR1 reads SGHAT; CDR2 reads FQNNGV. Trimming removed 5 bases at V and 0 bases at J, with 17 bases between. DNA for the CDR3: TGTGCCAGCAGCACCCGGACCCCTAGGGGCTCTGGGGCCAACGTCCTGACTTTC. Its translation: CASSTRTPRGSGANVLTF.

The table lists this clone with a few counts. V gene TRBV30 combines with J gene TRBJ1-1; 9 nucleotides line up with TRBD1. Germline V gene sequence: CDR1 GTSNPN, CDR2 SVGIG (reference sequence). V gave up 4 bases and J gave up 0 bases; unmatched junction bases: 15. The CDR3 has 18 residues. In nucleotides, the CDR3 is TGTGCCTGGACCCCCCGGACAGGGGTCTTCTTTCTGAACACTGAAGCTTTCTTT. This sequence encodes CAWTPRTGVFFLNTEAFF.

This clone was detected only a few times. V gene TRBV7-2 combines with J gene TRBJ2-1; the D gene is possibly TRBD2 (7 bases). The V gene lost 5 bases and the J gene lost 9 bases, with 11 bases spanning the gap. This CDR3 contains 12 residues. Germline V CDR1 and CDR2: SGHTA, FQGNSA. The CDR3 sequence is CASSPRGGEQFF. CDR3 DNA sequence: TGTGCCAGCAGCCCAAGGGGGGGTGAGCAGTTCTTC. The variable domain in full, completed from reference TRBV7-2 and TRBJ2-1, reads GAGVSQSPSNKVTEKGKDVELRCDPISGHTALYWYRQSLGQGLEFLIYFQGNSAPDKSGLPSDRFSAERTGGSVSTLTIQRTQQEDSAVYLCASSPRGGEQFFGPGTRLTVL.

This clone was detected only a few times. The chain uses TRBV5-1 and TRBJ2-3; 10 bases agree with TRBD2. From germline, CDR1 is SGHRS and CDR2 YFSETQ. Unmatched junction bases numbered 0, after V lost 2 bases and J lost 3 bases. This CDR3 contains 14 residues. CDR3 residues: CASSLAGGTDTQYF. DNA of the CDR3: TGCGCCAGCAGCTTAGCGGGAGGGACAGATACGCAGTATTTT. The full variable domain, completed using reference TRBV5-1 and TRBJ2-3, is KAGVTQTPRYLIKTRGQQVTLSCSPISGHRSVSWYQQTPGQGLQFLFEYFSETQRNKGNFPGRFSGRQFSNSRSEMNVSTLELGDSALYLCASSLAGGTDTQYFGPGTRLTVL.

This rearrangement joins TRBV19 to TRBJ1-1, with 7 bases fitting TRBD1. Germline CDR1 reads LNHDA; CDR2 reads SQIVND (reference sequence). V trimming: 7 bases; J trimming: 1 base; junction bases outside the gene matches: 9. The CDR3 length is 15 residues. The CDR3 coding sequence is TGTGCCAGTACCAATTGGGACAGCCCGAACACTGAAGCTTTCTTT. Translating gives CASTNWDSPNTEAFF. Using reference TRBV19 and TRBJ1-1 for the parts outside the CDR3, the full variable domain is DGGITQSPKYLFRKEGQNVTLSCEQNLNHDAMYWYRQDPGQGLRLIYYSQIVNDFQKGDIAEGYSVSREKKESFPLTVTSAQKNPTAFYLCASTNWDSPNTEAFFGQGTRLTVV.

Worth noting for this clone: One junction end does not reproduce the germline sequence, and a read error may be involved. The J gene is TRBJ2-4, the V gene TRBV5-4; 16 positions agree with TRBD2. CDR1 is SGHNT and CDR2 is YYREEE in the germline V gene (reference sequence). CDR3 length: 18 residues. The CDR3 coding sequence is TGTGCCAGCAGCTTGGAGGGGACTAGCGGGAGGGCCAGAAACATTCAGTACTTC. The encoded protein is CASSLEGTSGRARNIQYF.

The rearrangement uses TRBV18 and TRBJ1-1, with D hard to call. Between the trimmed V and J ends, which lost 3 bases and 2 bases, there was a span of 16 bases. Germline V CDR1 and CDR2: KGHSH, LQKENI. The CDR3 consists of 16 residues. CDR3 in DNA: TGTGCCAGCTCACCGATGAGTATAGAAGTAAACACTGAAGCTTTCTTT. Amino acid sequence: CASSPMSIEVNTEAFF. The whole variable domain, filled in from reference TRBV18 and TRBJ1-1, reads NAGVMQNPRHLVRRRGQEARLRCSPMKGHSHVYWYRQLPEEGLKFMVYLQKENIIDESGMPKERFSAEFPKEGPSILRIQQVVRGDSAAYFCASSPMSIEVNTEAFFGQGTRLTVV.

This clone was detected only once. CDR3 DNA: TGCAGCGTTGAGGGACAGGAATCAGATACGCAGTATTTT. Translated, it gives CSVEGQESDTQYF. V gene TRBV29-1 combines with J gene TRBJ2-3; TRBD1 matches 8 bases. The CDR3 is 13 residues long. CDR1 and CDR2 (germline): SQVTM, ANQGSEA. The trim removed 3 bases at V and 4 bases at J, leaving 3 bases unmatched.

Only a few counts were recorded for this clone. The rearrangement uses TRBV20-1 and TRBJ2-7; 7 nucleotides agree with TRBD1. Germline loops: CDR1 DFQATT, CDR2 SNEGSKA (reference sequence). V shed 7 bases, J shed 7 bases, and the junction held 7 bases outside the gene matches. The CDR3 length is 11 residues. The CDR3 nucleotides read TGCAGTGTTGGGGACAGAACGGAGCAGTACTTC. Its protein is CSVGDRTEQYF.

This clone was seen more than once but under ten times. This sequence joins TRBV7-9 and TRBJ2-3; the D gene is possibly TRBD1 (6 bases). The CDR3 length is 14 residues. CDR1 and CDR2 (germline): SEHNR, FQNEAQ (reference sequence). The V and J ends lost 2 bases and 3 bases respectively, with 9 bases between them. The CDR3 protein is CASSLTGTTDTQYF. The CDR3 bases are TGTGCCAGCAGCTTAACCGGGACAACAGATACGCAGTATTTT.

The chain uses TRBV7-2 and TRBJ2-5; 9 bases are a match to TRBD1. CDR1 is SGHTA and CDR2 is FQGNSA in the germline V gene. The junction had 5 bases not matched to a gene; V was cut back by 5 bases and J by 4 bases. The CDR3 totals 14 residues. In DNA form, the CDR3 reads TGTGCCAGCAGCCCCGGACAGGGGTCAGAGACCCAGTACTTC. Translated, it gives CASSPGQGSETQYF.

The chain combines TRBV5-1 with TRBJ2-7; 7 nucleotides agree with TRBD1. V lost 4 bases and J lost 2; bases outside the gene matches: 9. This CDR3 has 15 residues. The germline gives CDR1 SGHRS, CDR2 YFSETQ. The CDR3, as DNA: TGCGCCAGCAGCCCGAACCGGGACAGACCCTACGAGCAGTACTTC. Translation: CASSPNRDRPYEQYF.

The rearrangement uses TRBV7-2 and TRBJ1-1; 12 bases are a match to TRBD1. V lost 4 bases, J lost 6 bases, and 9 bases stayed unmatched. The CDR3 is made up of 16 amino acids. Looked up from germline, CDR1 is SGHTA and CDR2 is FQGNSA. In nucleotides, the CDR3 is TGTGCCAGCAGCTGGGGGCTGGGACAGGGGGCCTCTGAAGCTTTCTTT. Its translation is CASSWGLGQGASEAFF.

This clone has more than one count but fewer than ten. The rearrangement joins TRBV6-5 to TRBJ2-7; 7 nucleotides agree with TRBD1. CDR3 length: 16 amino acids. Germline-derived CDR1 and CDR2 are MNHEY and SVGAGI. With V trimmed by 4 bases and J by 1 base, 10 bases remained unmatched. The CDR3 sequence is CASSSPTNRGSYEQYF. The CDR3 DNA reads as TGTGCCAGCAGTTCTCCGACTAACAGGGGTTCCTACGAGCAGTACTTC.

The chain joins TRBV9 to TRBJ1-2; D is unclear. Per the germline V gene, CDR1 is SGDLS and CDR2 is YYNGEE. With 2 bases removed from V and 1 base from J, the gap between germline ends came to 12 bases. This CDR3 comprises 15 residues. The CDR3 protein is CASSVGGLINYGYTF. CDR3 sequence (DNA): TGTGCCAGCAGCGTTGGCGGCCTGATTAACTATGGCTACACCTTC.

The genes are TRBV30 and TRBJ1-2; 7 nucleotides agree with TRBD1. The CDR3 totals 15 residues. Trimming at V came to 4 bases and at J to 7 bases, leaving 15 bases not matched to a gene. Germline-derived CDR1 and CDR2 are GTSNPN and SVGIG (reference sequence). This CDR3 is CAWKKRGLASGGYTF. In DNA form, the CDR3 reads TGTGCCTGGAAAAAGAGGGGGCTTGCCTCTGGTGGCTACACCTTC.

This clone was counted a few times. This specimen includes other DNA sequences encoding the same CDR3. V is TRBV30 and J is TRBJ2-1; no clear D. V lost 0 bases to trimming and J lost 7 bases, with 4 bases between them. Germline lookup yields CDR1 GTSNPN and CDR2 SVGIG (reference sequence). CDR3 size: 11 residues. The CDR3 reads CAWSVYNEQFF. The CDR3 DNA reads TGTGCCTGGAGTGTGTATAATGAGCAGTTCTTC. The entire variable domain, with the rest obtained from reference TRBV30 and TRBJ2-1, is as follows: SQTIHQWPATLVQPVGSPLSLECTVEGTSNPNLYWYRQAAGRGLQLLFYSVGIGQISSEVPQNLSASRPQDRQFILSSKKLLLSDSGFYLCAWSVYNEQFFGPGTRLTVL.

The chain couples TRBV7-6 to TRBJ2-3, with 14 bases matching TRBD2. Trimming removed 3 bases from V and 5 bases from J; junction bases left unmatched: 1. The CDR3 runs to 15 residues. Per the germline V gene, CDR1 is SGHVS and CDR2 is FNYEAQ. The CDR3 DNA reads TGTGCCAGCAGCTTGGGACTAGCGGGAGTAGATACGCAGTATTTT. Translation: CASSLGLAGVDTQYF.

This clone was seen just once. The V call is TRBV27, the J call TRBJ2-3, with D perhaps TRBD2 (5 bases). This CDR3 contains 17 residues. Germline V gene lookup returns CDR1 MNHEY and CDR2 SMNVEV (reference sequence). Trimming cost V 10 bases and J 1 base, with 24 bases left between them. DNA of the CDR3: TGTGCCATCATCTATTTAGGAGGACGCCCCTGCACAGATACGCAGTATTTT. It encodes CAIIYLGGRPCTDTQYF.

This clone came up a few times. J is TRBJ2-5 and V is TRBV18; 9 bases align to TRBD1. Unmatched junction bases numbered 5, after V lost 3 bases and J lost 0 bases. CDR1 KGHSH and CDR2 LQKENI come from the germline V gene. The CDR3 runs to 16 residues. CDR3 coding DNA: TGTGCCAGCTCACCGCCGGGACAGGGCCACCAAGAGACCCAGTACTTC. This codes for CASSPPGQGHQETQYF.

The rearrangement joins TRBV29-1 to TRBJ2-4; D call uncertain. The CDR3 loop spans 16 amino acids. Trimming stripped 3 bases from V and 1 base from J, with 16 bases between. Germline V CDR1 and CDR2: SQVTM, ANQGSEA. CDR3 coding DNA: TGCAGCGTTGATAGTATCTCGGTTTCGGCCAAAAACATTCAGTACTTC. It encodes CSVDSISVSAKNIQYF.